Presented here are 19 T cell receptor beta chains from one specimen sequenced in a study of sequential checkpoint blockade in melanoma. TCRdb's copy holds only in-frame clones and misses some; the assay was immunoSEQ multiplex PCR. The sample comprises around 19,000 clones, under 85% of which are singletons, and 4.5% to 5.5% rests with the top ten. This sample's treatment: randomized to nivolumab then ipilimumab (arm A) or the reverse (arm B). The sequencing used tumor tissue (inferred from file names), collected from a patient given nivolumab and ipilimumab in sequence. These receptors came from a human donor with melanoma.

This chain uses TRBV5-1 with TRBJ2-2, with 9 nucleotides matching TRBD2. Per the germline V gene, CDR1 is SGHRS and CDR2 is YFSETQ. The CDR3 has 15 residues. Trimming at V came to 4 bases and at J to 12 bases, leaving 13 bases not matched to a gene. The CDR3 reads CASSPPGGGAVKLFF. CDR3 nucleotides: TGCGCCAGCAGCCCACCAGGCGGGGGGGCCGTTAAGCTGTTTTTT.

The chain combines TRBV11-3 with TRBJ2-7; 12 bases are shared with TRBD2. The CDR3 runs to 15 residues. The germline V gene encodes CDR1 SGHNT and CDR2 YENEEA. The V segment lost 5 bases and the J segment 2 bases; nucleotides outside the gene matches: 4. CDR3 loop: CASSQGLAGTYEQYF. The CDR3 DNA is TGTGCCAGCAGCCAAGGACTAGCGGGGACCTACGAGCAGTACTTC.

This chain uses TRBV18 with TRBJ1-1; a possible D gene is TRBD1 (6 bases). The CDR3 has 14 amino acids. Germline CDR1 and CDR2: KGHSH and LQKENI. V lost 1 base and J 4 bases, leaving 10 bases between the germline ends. The CDR3 reads CASSPRDIGTEAFF. The CDR3 bases are TGTGCCAGCTCACCACGGGACATAGGCACTGAAGCTTTCTTT.

The chain couples TRBV19 to TRBJ1-6; D is unresolved. Per the germline V gene, CDR1 is LNHDA and CDR2 is SQIVND (reference sequence). V was shortened by 8 bases and J by 0 bases, with 5 bases between the two germline ends. CDR3 length equals 13 residues. For the CDR3, the DNA is TGTGCCAGTGGATACTCCTATAATTCACCCCTCCACTTT. As protein: CASGYSYNSPLHF.

Here the CDR3 reads CASGQGDQPQHF. The CDR3, as DNA: TGTGCCAGCGGTCAGGGCGATCAGCCCCAGCATTTT. The rearrangement uses TRBV6-7 and TRBJ1-5; possibly TRBD1 for D (5 bases). TRBV6-7 is flagged as an ORF with uncertain function. With 8 bases removed from V and 5 bases from J, the gap between germline ends came to 10 bases. CDR3 length equals 12 residues.

By share of the sample, this clone is medium-sized. The chain carries TRBV11-3 and TRBJ1-1, with 9 bases matching TRBD1. Looked up from germline, CDR1 is SGHNT and CDR2 is YENEEA. The CDR3 loop spans 15 amino acids. V trimming: 5 bases; J trimming: 6 bases; junction bases outside the gene matches: 10. The DNA of the CDR3 is TGTGCCAGCAGCGTCAGACAGGGGGGCCAAGCTGAAGCTTTCTTT. This encodes CASSVRQGGQAEAFF.

This clone was counted only a few times. The chain joins TRBV14 to TRBJ1-3, with D tentatively TRBD1 (6 bases). Trimming removed 4 bases from V and 0 bases from J, with 19 bases in between. The germline V gene has CDR1 SGHDN and CDR2 FVKESK. This CDR3 region has 18 residues. CDR3 region: CASSPLRGGFTSGNTIYF. The CDR3 bases are TGTGCCAGCAGCCCTTTAAGGGGGGGTTTCACCTCTGGAAACACCATATATTTT.

The V gene is TRBV6-8, the J gene TRBJ1-5, with D uncertain. This CDR3 is built from 12 residues. The V gene's germline CDR1 is MNHGY and CDR2 SAAAGT. Trimming took 4 bases from V and 6 from J, leaving 7 bases between them. CDR3 residues: CASSLFGQPQHF. CDR3 DNA: TGTGCCAGCAGTTTATTTGGTCAGCCCCAGCATTTT.

The chain carries TRBV7-4 and TRBJ2-6; D ambiguous. Germline loops: CDR1 SGHVT, CDR2 SQSDAQ. V dropped 5 bases and J dropped 2 bases, with 4 bases sitting between them. The CDR3 covers 13 residues. This CDR3 reads CASSLPGANVLTF. CDR3 bases: TGTGCCAGCAGCCTTCCTGGGGCCAACGTCCTGACTTTC. Using reference TRBV7-4 and TRBJ2-6 for the parts outside the CDR3, the full variable domain is GAGVSQSPRYKVAKRGRDVALRCDSISGHVTLYWYRQTLGQGSEVLTYSQSDAQRDKSGRPSGRFSAERPERSVSTLKIQRTEQGDSAVYLCASSLPGANVLTFGAGSRLTVL.

This chain connects TRBV19 to TRBJ2-1; the D is unclear. V was cut by 6 bases and J by 7 bases, with 16 bases left in between. The CDR3 runs 14 residues. Germline-derived CDR1 and CDR2 are LNHDA and SQIVND (reference sequence). The CDR3 loop reads CASSPGGFNNEQFF. CDR3 in DNA: TGTGCCAGTAGCCCCGGTGGGTTTAATAATGAGCAGTTCTTC.

J is TRBJ1-2 and V is TRBV5-1; TRBD1 is a possible D gene (6 bases). Germline-derived CDR1 and CDR2 are SGHRS and YFSETQ. V lost 0 bases to trimming and J lost 3 bases, with 12 bases between them. This CDR3 region has 15 residues. Here the CDR3 reads CASSLGDRPYYGYTF. The CDR3 DNA reads TGCGCCAGCAGCTTGGGAGACAGGCCGTACTATGGCTACACCTTC.

This clone showed up just a few times. This rearrangement joins TRBV6-8 to TRBJ2-1; D call uncertain. This CDR3 has 14 amino acids. Germline assignment: CDR1 MNHGY and CDR2 SAAAGT. Trimming shortened V by 0 bases and J by 4 bases, and 7 bases separated the two germline ends. The CDR3 sequence: CASSYSYSYNEQFF. CDR3 bases: TGTGCCAGCAGTTACTCCTACAGTTACAATGAGCAGTTCTTC.

J is TRBJ1-5 and V is TRBV18; TRBD1 matches 7 bases. CDR1 is KGHSH, CDR2 LQKENI, per germline. The J segment lost 7 bases and the V segment lost 4 bases, leaving 10 bases of the junction unmatched. This CDR3 comprises 15 residues. This CDR3 reads CASSQSQGGSQPQHF. DNA of the CDR3: TGTGCCAGCTCACAATCCCAAGGGGGCAGCCAGCCCCAGCATTTT.

The chain has TRBV18 and TRBJ2-5, with a possible D match to TRBD1 (5 bases). Trimming took off 2 bases at V and 9 bases at J, with 16 bases between the two ends. This CDR3 region has 14 residues. Germline V lookup: CDR1 KGHSH, CDR2 LQKENI. CDR3 DNA sequence: TGTGCCAGCTCACCAAACGACAGCCAAGGGGCCCAGTACTTC. It codes for CASSPNDSQGAQYF.

This clone is categorized as medium-sized. This chain uses TRBV11-3 with TRBJ1-3, with a tentative D call TRBD1 (6 bases). Trimming removed 3 bases from V and 3 bases from J, with 9 bases in between. CDR1 SGHNT and CDR2 YENEEA come from the germline V gene. CDR3 length equals 14 residues. For the CDR3, the DNA is TGTGCCAGCAGCTTGGGGGGCTTTGGAAACACCATATATTTT. It yields the protein CASSLGGFGNTIYF.

This chain joins TRBV14 and TRBJ2-1; D tentatively reads TRBD1 or TRBD2 (5 bases each). V was trimmed by 4 bases and J by 13 bases, leaving 17 bases between them. This CDR3 comprises 13 residues. Per germline, CDR1 SGHDN and CDR2 FVKESK. CDR3 protein: CASSPRDWGSQFF. For the CDR3, the DNA is TGTGCCAGCAGCCCCCGTGATTGGGGGAGCCAGTTCTTC.

This clone has a handful of counts. The rearrangement joins TRBV18 to TRBJ1-6, with a possible D match to TRBD1 (5 bases). Germline assignment: CDR1 KGHSH and CDR2 LQKENI. V lost 1 base to trimming and J lost 7 bases, with 11 bases between them. This CDR3 contains 15 residues. In DNA form, the CDR3 reads TGTGCCAGCTCACCACAGGGACCCCGAAATTCACCCCTCCACTTT. This sequence encodes CASSPQGPRNSPLHF.

This clone showed up just a few times. Read data end 1 residue before the CDR3 end; the end is taken from the germline J gene. The chain has TRBV10-3 and TRBJ2-1, with D perhaps TRBD1 or TRBD2 (5 bases each). The CDR3 runs to 15 residues. Germline V gene lookup returns CDR1 ENHRY and CDR2 SYGVKD. The V gene lost 1 base and the J gene lost 0 bases, with 7 bases spanning the gap. CDR3 amino acids: CAISEWGSSYNEQFF. Incomplete CDR3 DNA: TGTGCCATCAGTGAGTGGGGGAGCTCCTACAATGAGCAGTTC.

The chain links TRBV6-8 to TRBJ1-5; 7 bases line up with TRBD1. Trimming removed 6 bases from V and 6 bases from J; junction bases left unmatched: 14. Looked up from germline, CDR1 is MNHGY and CDR2 is SAAAGT. This CDR3 has 16 amino acids. The CDR3 protein is CASSLSRQGGGQPQHF. The CDR3 coding sequence is TGTGCCAGCAGCCTCTCCCGACAGGGAGGGGGTCAGCCCCAGCATTTT.